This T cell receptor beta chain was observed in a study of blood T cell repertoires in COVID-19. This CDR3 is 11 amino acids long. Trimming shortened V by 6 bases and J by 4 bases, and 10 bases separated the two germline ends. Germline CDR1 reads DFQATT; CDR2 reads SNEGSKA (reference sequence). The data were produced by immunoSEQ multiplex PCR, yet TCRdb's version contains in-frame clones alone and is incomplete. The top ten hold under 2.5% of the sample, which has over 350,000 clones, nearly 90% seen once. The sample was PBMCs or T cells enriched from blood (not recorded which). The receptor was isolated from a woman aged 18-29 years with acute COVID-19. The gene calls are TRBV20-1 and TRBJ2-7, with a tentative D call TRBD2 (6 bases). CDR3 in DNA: TGCAGTGCCCGGGACTGGTACGAGCAGTACTTC. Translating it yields CSARDWYEQYF.